Listed here is a single TCR beta chain. The antigen is not known. The junction had 8 bases not matched to a gene; V was cut back by 5 bases and J by 4 bases. There are 15 residues in the CDR3. This entry comes from a study of T-cell reconstitution after alpha-beta-depleted transplantation in children. Regarding the study as a whole: One year post-transplant, T-cell counts and diversity were largely derived from T cells produced anew. By about two months after transplant, alpha-beta T cells reportedly arose from several hundred graft clones that had expanded. The high TCRbeta diversity at day 60 in some patients came from surviving recipient T cells and thymic progenitors.

Construction of the TCRbeta library involved unique molecular identifiers. TCRdb analysed the PCR reads with MiXCR anew, one entry per CDR3 protein. The table has around 440,000 distinct CDR3 sequences, about 10% seen once; the top ten hold around 2.2%. The origin of this receptor is a child aged 2-15 years with inherited bone marrow failure, due to receive a stem cell transplant. The sample was PBMCs, taken before TCRalphabeta/CD19-depleted stem cell transplant. The chain links TRBV12-3 or TRBV12-4 to TRBJ1-2; 9 positions match TRBD1. CDR3 region: CASSPTQTGGYGYTF. The CDR3 DNA sequence: TGTGCCAGCAGTCCCACCCAGACAGGGGGCTATGGCTACACCTTC.